The rows below give T cell receptor beta chains drawn from one sample of a study of OX40 agonist ivuxolimab in advanced cancers. The table came from immunoSEQ multiplex PCR; TCRdb's copy has only in-frame clones and leaves some out. The table records roughly 92,000 clones, about 84% of them present only once. The sequencing here drew on CD4+ or CD8+ T cells sorted from blood, taken in a trial of the OX40 agonist ivuxolimab. The receptors shown here come from an adult with an advanced solid tumor such as melanoma, head and neck, liver or kidney cancer. Each CDR3 is given with its conserved first and last residue.

J	V	length	CDR3
TRBJ1-2	TRBV19	15	CASSLQTGTPYGYTF
TRBJ1-1	TRBV18	15	CASSPWGQTNTEAFF
TRBJ2-7	TRBV6-5	12	CASTGVVGEQYF
TRBJ2-1	TRBV10-3	14	CAISSGRAGNEQFF
TRBJ1-5	TRBV6-5	16	CASSYSPGDRNQPQHF
TRBJ2-2	TRBV5-6	14	CASSFETGTGELFF
TRBJ2-5	TRBV21-1	15	CASSKFRGEQETQYF
TRBJ1-1	TRBV19	15	CASSPKRTGSGEAFF
TRBJ2-7	TRBV6-6	15	CASSGRREYPYEQYF
TRBJ1-1	TRBV4-3	15	CASSQDLDESTEAFF
TRBJ1-2	TRBV4-2	14	CASSQDRASYGYTF